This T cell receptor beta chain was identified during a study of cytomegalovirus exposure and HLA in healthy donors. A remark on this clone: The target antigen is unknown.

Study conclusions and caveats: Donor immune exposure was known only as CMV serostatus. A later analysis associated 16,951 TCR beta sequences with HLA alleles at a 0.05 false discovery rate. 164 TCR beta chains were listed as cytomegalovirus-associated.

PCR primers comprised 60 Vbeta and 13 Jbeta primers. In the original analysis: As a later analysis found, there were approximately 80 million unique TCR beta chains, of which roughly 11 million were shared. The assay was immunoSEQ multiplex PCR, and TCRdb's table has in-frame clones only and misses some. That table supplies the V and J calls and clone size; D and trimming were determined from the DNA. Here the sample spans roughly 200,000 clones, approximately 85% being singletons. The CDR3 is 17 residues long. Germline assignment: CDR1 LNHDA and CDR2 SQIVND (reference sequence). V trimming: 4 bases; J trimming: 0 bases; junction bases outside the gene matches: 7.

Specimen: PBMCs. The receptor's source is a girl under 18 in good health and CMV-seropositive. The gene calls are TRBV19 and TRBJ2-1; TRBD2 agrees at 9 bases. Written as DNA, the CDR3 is TGTGCCAGTAGTAAAGAGGCGACTAGCGGCTCCTACAATGAGCAGTTCTTC. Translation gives CASSKEATSGSYNEQFF.